This T cell receptor beta chain was obtained from a study of control samples from healthy donors and cancer patients (TCRdb year 2020). Library preparation used the immunoSEQ multiplex PCR assay. TCRdb provides this immuneACCESS table in a form limited to in-frame rearrangements. Some clones are lacking; in checked studies, under half of them reflect an unresolved V gene, and why the rest are absent is not known. In this sample the table shows some 28,000 clones, 80% to 90% of which occur a single time. Of the sample, 1.6% falls within the top ten clones. Remarks on this clone: No antigen is known for it. The record has no base qualities; no much larger clone is one base away.

The CDR3, cysteine through phenylalanine, is 12 amino acids long. Just the 36-base CDR3 DNA is kept, in frame starting at base 1. V gives up 0 bases and J gives up 6 bases, and the segment between their germline ends measures 3 bases. Reading the germline V gene (reference sequence) gives CDR1 LNHDA and CDR2 SQIVND. This chain joins TRBV19 to TRBJ2-1; the D gene is not confidently resolved. This receptor was obtained from a woman aged 40 to 50 with lung cancer. Input material: PBMCs. The CDR3 region: CASSIEGNEQFF. The nucleotide sequence reads TGTGCCAGTAGTATAGAGGGCAATGAGCAGTTCTTC.